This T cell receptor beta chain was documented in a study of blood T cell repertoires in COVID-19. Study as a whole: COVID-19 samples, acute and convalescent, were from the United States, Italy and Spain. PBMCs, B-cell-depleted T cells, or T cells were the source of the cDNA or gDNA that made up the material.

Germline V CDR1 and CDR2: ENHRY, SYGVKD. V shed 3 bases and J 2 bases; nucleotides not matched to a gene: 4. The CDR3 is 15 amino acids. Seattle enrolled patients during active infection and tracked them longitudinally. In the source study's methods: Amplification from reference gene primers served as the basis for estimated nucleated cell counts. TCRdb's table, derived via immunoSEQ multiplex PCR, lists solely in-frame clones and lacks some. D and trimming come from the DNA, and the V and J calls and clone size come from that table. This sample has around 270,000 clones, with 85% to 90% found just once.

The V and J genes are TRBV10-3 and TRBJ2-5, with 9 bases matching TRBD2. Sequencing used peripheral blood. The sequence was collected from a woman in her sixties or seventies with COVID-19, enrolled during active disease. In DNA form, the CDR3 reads TGTGCCATCAGTGACCGACTAGCGGAACAAGAGACCCAGTACTTC. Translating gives CAISDRLAEQETQYF.